This T cell receptor (beta chain) comes out of a study of graft-versus-host responses after intestinal transplantation (dated by TCRdb to about 2021). With regard to the full study: The transplants that recipients got were multivisceral, liver-intestinal, or isolated intestinal. To identify alloreactive clones, pre-transplant mixed lymphocyte reaction products were sequenced and compared with unstimulated pre-transplant donor and recipient T cells. Anti-thymocyte globulin induction was given to all recipients, followed by maintenance tacrolimus and steroids for two to four years. Donor T cell macrochimerism was defined as a peak of at least 4% donor T cells among recipient peripheral blood mononuclear cells. Bulk TCR-beta CDR3 sequencing was used to track graft-versus-host and host-versus-graft alloreactive T cell clones in the graft, circulation and bone marrow after intestinal transplantation. Of the 20 to 25 intestinal transplant recipients enrolled in the cohort, one of whom was a retransplant, a few patients without pretransplant specimens were excluded. Rather than going through the commercial service, samples from a few later patients were sequenced in-house on an Illumina MiSeq and processed with MiXCR.

As regards this clone: Its specific antigen is unknown. No base quality information exists; no much larger clone differs at one position.

Study-level results and caveats: The relatively low number and heterogeneity of intestinal transplant patients limited the conclusions. In patients with donor T cell macrochimerism, the allografts had high GvH to HvG T cell clonal ratios. GvH clones were detected in recipient bone marrow, and some of these GvH clones were observed earlier in ileal mucosa or blood, consistent with an intestinal mucosal origin. Early after transplant, declines in HvG clones were associated with peak levels of circulating GvH clones.

Libraries were prepared through the immunoSEQ multiplex PCR assay. For most patients, genomic DNA was subjected to high-throughput TCR-beta CDR3 sequencing by Adaptive Biotechnologies. The original pipeline was this. TCR sequencing data were retrieved from Adaptive's ImmunoSEQ software for about 17 patients, whereas three other patients were processed with MiXCR and VDJtools. Because the origin of CDR3 nucleotide sequences shared between donor and recipient could not be assigned, those sequences were removed. To count as alloreactive, a clone needed at least 2-fold expansion over unstimulated cells and a minimum CFSE-low frequency of 0.002% (template counts) or 0.001% (read counts). A clone was considered mappable if detected in the sequenced pre-transplant spleen, lymph node, or MLR CFSE-low populations of the donor or recipient. Cumulative frequency of alloreactive clones was calculated as a percentage of all sequences weighted by copy number. Not all clones reach the TCRdb copy of this immuneACCESS table, which keeps in-frame sequences only. Checked studies attribute under half of the gap to unresolved V genes and leave the rest unexplained. V, J and clone size reflect that table, while D and trimming were determined from the DNA. This sample holds about 19,000 clones; roughly 90% were observed only once. The ten largest clones take up 1.5% to 2.5% of the sample.

CDR1 and CDR2 are drawn from the germline V gene: LGHNA, YNFKEQ. From the cysteine through the phenylalanine, the CDR3 covers 15 amino acids. Only the CDR3 portion is preserved as DNA: 45 bases, with reading frame beginning at the first base. Trimmed from V: 3 bases; trimmed from J: 3 bases; junction bases lacking a gene match: 3. Blood samples were collected up to 4 times in the first month after transplant and then at least monthly when available. Material: PBMCs, obtained 357 days after transplant. This TCR was sampled from a human patient who received an intestinal transplant, so some T cells may come from the graft donor. The chain is made from TRBV4-2 and TRBJ2-3; the junction holds 10 bases that match TRBD2. In nucleotides, the sequence is TGTGCCAGCAGCCAGCTAGCGGGAGAAACAGATACGCAGTATTTT. This sequence encodes CASSQLAGETDTQYF.